What follows are 5 T cell receptor beta chains derived from one specimen sequenced in a study of T cells in women clearing cervical HPV infection. This table comes from immunoSEQ multiplex PCR, and its TCRdb copy is limited to in-frame clones, with some not included. The ten most abundant clones cover more than 5% of a sample with roughly 21,000 clones. The sequencing input was blood buffy coat. Source of these receptors: a woman aged 18 to 69 with a cervical HPV16 infection that either progressed to CIN3+ or cleared (not recorded which).

As to this clone: The read ends 3 residues shy of where the CDR3 ends; the end is completed using the germline J gene. The chain uses TRBV29-1 and TRBJ1-1; 12 bases map to TRBD1. Germline V gene sequence: CDR1 SQVTM, CDR2 ANQGSEA. This CDR3 comprises 12 residues. The CDR3 loop reads CSANRDRGRAFF. The sequenced CDR3 bases are TGCAGCGCTAACCGGGACAGGGGGCGG.

Of note for this clone: The CDR3 end falls 3 residues outside the read, so it is completed with the germline J gene. The chain couples TRBV19 to TRBJ1-6; D gene uncertain. The germline CDR1 and CDR2 sequences are LNHDA and SQIVND (reference sequence). This CDR3 has 15 amino acids. V gave up 6 bases and J gave up 5 bases, with 14 bases separating them. This chain's CDR3 is CASRGRYENNSPLHF. The sequenced CDR3 bases are TGTGCCAGTAGGGGCCGATACGAAAATAATTCACCC.

With regard to this clone: The read ends 3 residues early relative to the CDR3; the germline J gene fills the gap. V usage is TRBV5-1 and J usage is TRBJ2-3; 8 bases fit TRBD2. There are 16 residues in the CDR3. Germline V lookup: CDR1 SGHRS, CDR2 YFSETQ. The junction had 8 bases not matched to a gene; V was cut back by 5 bases and J by 0 bases. The part of the CDR3 DNA that was read is TGCGCCAGCAGGAAACTAGCGGCTCCTAGCACAGATACG. Residues: CASRKLAAPSTDT. The CDR3, in full, reads CASRKLAAPSTDTQYF.

Frequency places this clone as medium-sized. The read comes to an end 3 residues before the CDR3 does, leaving the germline J gene to fill in the end. This chain connects TRBV6-2 or TRBV6-3 to TRBJ2-5; TRBD1 is a possible D gene (5 bases). This CDR3 is built from 13 residues. V was pared by 4 bases and J by 2 bases, with 8 bases between. The germline V gene has CDR1 MNHEY and CDR2 SVGEGT. The CDR3 region is CASSSTEQETQYF. CDR3 DNA (partial): TGTGCCAGCAGTTCGACAGAGCAAGAGACC.

A note on this clone: Read data end 3 residues before the CDR3 end; the end is taken from the germline J gene. The J gene is TRBJ2-7, the V gene TRBV7-9, with a possible D match to TRBD1 (6 bases). The V and J ends lost 5 bases and 6 bases respectively, with 14 bases between them. Germline V gene lookup returns CDR1 SEHNR and CDR2 FQNEAQ (reference sequence). This CDR3 is built from 13 residues. This chain's CDR3 is CASSPILGGEQYF. CDR3 DNA, as far as it was read: TGTGCCAGCAGCCCAATATTAGGGGGCGAG.